The TCR beta chain described here comes from a study of regulatory T cells in long-lasting Graves disease. Study as a whole: The study counted Graves' disease as persistent given over 5 years of antithyroid drugs and positive TSH receptor antibodies.

With iRepertoire HTBI primers and Arm-PCR of CDR3 regions, TCR beta libraries were built. Each CDR3 protein is one row after TCRdb ran MiXCR on the multiplex PCR reads. This sample yields about 460,000 distinct CDR3 sequences, of which about 20% are seen a single time; about an eighth belongs to the top ten. This clonotype was recorded at least ten times. The CDR3 has 12 amino acids. Germline assignment: CDR1 SGHTA and CDR2 FQGNSA. The germline V and J ends were trimmed by 1 base and 5 bases, with 5 bases remaining between them. As to time point: persistent/refractory GD, antithyroid drugs over 5 years with positive TRAb. From RNA extracted from PBMCs, the TCR library was made.

This material consisted of peripheral blood mononuclear cells (PBMCs), taken when the disease was refractory, from a patient treated with antithyroid drugs. The chain couples TRBV7-2 to TRBJ2-5, with D uncertain. The TCR comes from a female donor with Graves disease. The CDR3 sequence: CASSLDGETQYF. The CDR3 DNA sequence: TGTGCCAGCAGCTTAGATGGCGAGACCCAGTACTTC.